Presented here are 9 T cell receptor beta chains from one specimen sequenced in a study of blood T cell repertoires in COVID-19. Some clones are missing from TCRdb's copy, which holds only in-frame ones; the method was immunoSEQ multiplex PCR. The sample holds 350,000 to 450,000 clones, 75% to 90% seen once. The specimen was peripheral blood. Receptor source: a woman aged 60 to 75 with COVID-19, enrolled during active disease.

The gene calls are TRBV5-6 and TRBJ1-1, with D unclear. The CDR3 is 14 amino acids. V was pared by 4 bases and J by 3 bases, with 13 bases between. Looked up from germline, CDR1 is SGHDT and CDR2 is YYEEEE. CDR3 sequence reads: CASSLSGVYTEAFF. The CDR3 DNA reads as TGTGCCAGCAGCCTGTCCGGGGTTTACACTGAAGCTTTCTTT.

This chain joins TRBV7-2 and TRBJ2-7; no definite D call. The CDR3 length is 11 residues. Trimming took 8 bases from V and 7 from J, leaving 12 bases between them. Germline CDR1 is SGHTA and CDR2 is FQGNSA. The CDR3, as DNA: TGTGCCAGCGGTCTCTCTAGTGAGCAGTACTTC. Encoded protein: CASGLSSEQYF.

This chain connects TRBV13 to TRBJ2-5; 7 bases fit TRBD1. Trimming at V came to 3 bases and at J to 2 bases, leaving 3 bases not matched to a gene. The CDR3 contains 14 residues. Germline CDR1 reads PRHDT; CDR2 reads FYEKMQ (reference sequence). CDR3 coding DNA: TGTGCCAGCAGCTTCCGGGACAGTCAAGAGACCCAGTACTTC. This gives the protein CASSFRDSQETQYF. The full variable domain, rest sourced from reference TRBV13 and TRBJ2-5, is AAGVIQSPRHLIKEKRETATLKCYPIPRHDTVYWYQQGPGQDPQFLISFYEKMQSDKGSIPDRFSAQQFSDYHSELNMSSLELGDSALYFCASSFRDSQETQYFGPGTRLLVL.

The chain joins TRBV19 to TRBJ2-7; TRBD2 matches 7 bases. Germline V gene lookup returns CDR1 LNHDA and CDR2 SQIVND (reference sequence). Losses at the gene ends were 6 bases for V and 0 bases for J; bases not matched to a gene: 5. The CDR3 loop spans 14 amino acids. CDR3 sequence (DNA): TGTGCCAGTAGCATGGGAGGGTACTCCTACGAGCAGTACTTC. Amino acid sequence: CASSMGGYSYEQYF.

The CDR3 DNA sequence: TGTGCCAGCAGCCAACAGGGTCCCGGGGAGCTGTTTTTT. Translation gives CASSQQGPGELFF. This chain uses TRBV3-1 (or the pseudogene TRBV3-2) with TRBJ2-2; D possibly corresponds to TRBD1 (5 bases). Germline V lookup: CDR1 LGHDT, CDR2 YNNKEL (reference sequence). Trimming left V 2 bases short and J 6 bases short, with 7 bases between. The CDR3 totals 13 residues.

The rearrangement links TRBV4-1 to TRBJ2-7; D might be TRBD1 (6 bases). Between the trimmed V and J ends, which lost 0 bases and 7 bases, there was a span of 16 bases. This CDR3 spans 15 amino acids. Germline CDR1 is MGHRA and CDR2 is YSYEKL. The CDR3 DNA reads TGCGCCAGCAGCCAAGAACCCCAGGGGCTTCGGGAGCAGTACTTC. Protein: CASSQEPQGLREQYF.

The rearrangement links TRBV6-5 to TRBJ2-7, with 7 bases aligning to TRBD2. The junction had 9 bases not matched to a gene; V was cut back by 7 bases and J by 0 bases. The germline CDR1 and CDR2 sequences are MNHEY and SVGAGI. The CDR3 length is 15 residues. The CDR3 region is CASIISGLSSYEQYF. DNA of the CDR3: TGTGCCAGCATAATTAGCGGGCTTAGCTCCTACGAGCAGTACTTC.

V gene TRBV7-3 combines with J gene TRBJ2-5; D possibly corresponds to TRBD2 (7 bases). This CDR3 contains 14 residues. The V gene lost 5 bases and the J gene lost 5 bases, with 15 bases spanning the gap. The germline gives CDR1 SGHTA, CDR2 FQGTGA. The CDR3 DNA reads as TGTGCCAGCAGCCTCACGGGGGGCGGTGAGACCCAGTACTTC. Amino acids: CASSLTGGGETQYF.

The rearrangement joins TRBV5-5 to TRBJ1-5; 9 nucleotides agree with TRBD1. Germline-derived CDR1 and CDR2 are SGHKS and YYEKEE (reference sequence). CDR3 length: 16 amino acids. Trimming took 0 bases from V and 0 from J; bases not matched to a gene: 1. CDR3 region: CASSLGQGVSNQPQHF. CDR3 in DNA: TGTGCCAGCAGCTTGGGACAGGGGGTTAGCAATCAGCCCCAGCATTTT.